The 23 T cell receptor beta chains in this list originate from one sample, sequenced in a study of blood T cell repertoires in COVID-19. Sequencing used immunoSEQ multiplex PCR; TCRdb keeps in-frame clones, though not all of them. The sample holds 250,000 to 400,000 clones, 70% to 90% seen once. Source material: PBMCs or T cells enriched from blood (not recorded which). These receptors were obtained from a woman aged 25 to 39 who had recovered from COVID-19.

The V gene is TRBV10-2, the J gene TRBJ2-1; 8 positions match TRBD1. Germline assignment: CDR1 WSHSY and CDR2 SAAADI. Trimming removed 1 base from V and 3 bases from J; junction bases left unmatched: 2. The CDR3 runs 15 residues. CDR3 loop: CASSEFRGHYNEQFF. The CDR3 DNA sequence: TGCGCCAGCAGTGAGTTCAGGGGGCACTACAATGAGCAGTTCTTC.

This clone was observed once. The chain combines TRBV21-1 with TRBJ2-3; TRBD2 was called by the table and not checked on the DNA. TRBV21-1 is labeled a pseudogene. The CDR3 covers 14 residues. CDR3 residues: CASSKWGVEDTQYF. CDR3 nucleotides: TGTGCCAGCAGCAAGTGGGGGGTCGAAGATACGCAGTATTTT.

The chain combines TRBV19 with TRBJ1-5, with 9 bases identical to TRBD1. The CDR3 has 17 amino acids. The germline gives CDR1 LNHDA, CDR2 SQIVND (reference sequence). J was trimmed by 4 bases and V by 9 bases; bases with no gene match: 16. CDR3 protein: CASSQGTGTLANQPQHF. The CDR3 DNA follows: TGTGCCAGCTCGCAGGGGACAGGGACATTAGCAAATCAGCCCCAGCATTTT.

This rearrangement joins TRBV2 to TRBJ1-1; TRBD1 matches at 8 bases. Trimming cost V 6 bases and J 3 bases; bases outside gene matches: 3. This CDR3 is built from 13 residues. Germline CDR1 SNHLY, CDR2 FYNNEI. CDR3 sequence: CASRLQGDTEAFF. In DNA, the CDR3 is TGTGCCAGCAGGCTACAGGGGGACACTGAAGCTTTCTTT.

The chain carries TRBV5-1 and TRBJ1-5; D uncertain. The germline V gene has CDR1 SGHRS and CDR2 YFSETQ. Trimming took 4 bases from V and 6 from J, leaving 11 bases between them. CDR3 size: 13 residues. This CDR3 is CASSPEGSQPQHF. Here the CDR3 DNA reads TGCGCCAGCAGCCCCGAGGGATCTCAGCCCCAGCATTTT.

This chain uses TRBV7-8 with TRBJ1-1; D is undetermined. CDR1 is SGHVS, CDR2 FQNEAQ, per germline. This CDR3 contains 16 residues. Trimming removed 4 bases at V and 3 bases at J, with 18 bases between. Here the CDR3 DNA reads TGTGCCAGCAGCTGGGAGAAGCCCGGCGCGGACACTGAAGCTTTCTTT. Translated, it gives CASSWEKPGADTEAFF.

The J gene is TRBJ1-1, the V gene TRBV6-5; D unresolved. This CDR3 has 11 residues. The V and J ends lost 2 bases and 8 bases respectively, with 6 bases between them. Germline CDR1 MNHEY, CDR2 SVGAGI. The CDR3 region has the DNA TGTGCCAGCAGTTACGGGGAGGAAGCTTTCTTT. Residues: CASSYGEEAFF.

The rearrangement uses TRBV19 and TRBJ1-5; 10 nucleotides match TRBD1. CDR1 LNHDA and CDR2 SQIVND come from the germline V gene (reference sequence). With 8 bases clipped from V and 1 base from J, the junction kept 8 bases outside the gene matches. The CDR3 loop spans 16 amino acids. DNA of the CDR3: TGTGCCAGTGTCCGGGACAGGGGAGGAAGCAATCAGCCCCAGCATTTT. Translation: CASVRDRGGSNQPQHF.

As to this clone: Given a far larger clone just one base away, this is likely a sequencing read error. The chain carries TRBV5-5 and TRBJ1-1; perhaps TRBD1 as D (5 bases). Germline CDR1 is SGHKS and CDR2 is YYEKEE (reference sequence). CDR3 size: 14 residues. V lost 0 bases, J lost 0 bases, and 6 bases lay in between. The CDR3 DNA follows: TGTGCCAGCAGCTTGGACAGGATGAACACTGAAGCTTTCTTT. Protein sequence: CASSLDRMNTEAFF.

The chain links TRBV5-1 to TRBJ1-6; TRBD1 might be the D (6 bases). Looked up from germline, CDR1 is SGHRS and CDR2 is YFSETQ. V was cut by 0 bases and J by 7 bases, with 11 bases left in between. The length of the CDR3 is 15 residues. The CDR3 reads CASSLAGRGNSPLHF. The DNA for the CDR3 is TGCGCCAGCAGCTTGGCCGGCAGGGGCAATTCACCCCTCCACTTT.

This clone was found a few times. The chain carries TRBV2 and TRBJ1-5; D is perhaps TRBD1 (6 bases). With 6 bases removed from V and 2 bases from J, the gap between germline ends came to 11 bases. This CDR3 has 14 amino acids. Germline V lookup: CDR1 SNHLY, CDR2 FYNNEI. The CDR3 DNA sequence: TGTGCCAGCAGCACCAGGGGCGGCAATCAGCCCCAGCATTTT. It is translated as CASSTRGGNQPQHF.

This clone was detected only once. The CDR3 coding sequence is TGTGCCAGCAGCACCGACGGGATTCGTGAAGCTTTCTTT. This codes for CASSTDGIREAFF. The gene calls are TRBV6-5 and TRBJ1-1; D gene ambiguous. V dropped 6 bases and J dropped 7 bases, with 15 bases sitting between them. CDR3 length equals 13 residues. Germline assignment: CDR1 MNHEY and CDR2 SVGAGI.

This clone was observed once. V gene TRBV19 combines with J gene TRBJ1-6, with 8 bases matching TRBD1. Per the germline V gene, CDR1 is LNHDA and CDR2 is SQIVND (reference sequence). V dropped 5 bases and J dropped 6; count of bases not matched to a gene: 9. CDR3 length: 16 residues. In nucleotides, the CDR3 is TGTGCCAGTAGTTCTCGGACAGGGAGGCCTAATTCACCCCTCCACTTT. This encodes CASSSRTGRPNSPLHF. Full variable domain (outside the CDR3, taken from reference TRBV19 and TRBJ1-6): DGGITQSPKYLFRKEGQNVTLSCEQNLNHDAMYWYRQDPGQGLRLIYYSQIVNDFQKGDIAEGYSVSREKKESFPLTVTSAQKNPTAFYLCASSSRTGRPNSPLHFGNGTRLTVT.

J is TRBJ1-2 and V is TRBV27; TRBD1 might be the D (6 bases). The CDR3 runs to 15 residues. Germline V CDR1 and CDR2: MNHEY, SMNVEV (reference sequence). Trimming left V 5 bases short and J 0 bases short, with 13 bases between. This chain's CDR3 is CASSTQRTANYGYTF. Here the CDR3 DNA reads TGTGCCAGCAGTACCCAAAGGACAGCTAACTATGGCTACACCTTC.

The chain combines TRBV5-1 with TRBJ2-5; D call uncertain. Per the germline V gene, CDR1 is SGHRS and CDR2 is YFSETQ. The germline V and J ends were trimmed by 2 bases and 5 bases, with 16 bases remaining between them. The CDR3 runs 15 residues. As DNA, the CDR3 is TGCGCCAGCAGCTTCTACGGCAACTCCAGGGAGACCCAGTACTTC. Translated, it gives CASSFYGNSRETQYF.

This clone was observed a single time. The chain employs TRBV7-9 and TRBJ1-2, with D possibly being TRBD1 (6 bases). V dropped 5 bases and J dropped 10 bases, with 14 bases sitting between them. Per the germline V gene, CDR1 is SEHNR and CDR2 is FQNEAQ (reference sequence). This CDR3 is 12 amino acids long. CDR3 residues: CASSPGGAYYTF. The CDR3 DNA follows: TGTGCCAGCAGCCCGGGGGGGGCATACTACACCTTC. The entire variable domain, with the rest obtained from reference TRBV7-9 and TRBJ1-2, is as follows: DTGVSQNPRHKITKRGQNVTFRCDPISEHNRLYWYRQTLGQGPEFLTYFQNEAQLEKSRLLSDRFSAERPKGSFSTLEIQRTEQGDSAMYLCASSPGGAYYTFGSGTRLTVV.

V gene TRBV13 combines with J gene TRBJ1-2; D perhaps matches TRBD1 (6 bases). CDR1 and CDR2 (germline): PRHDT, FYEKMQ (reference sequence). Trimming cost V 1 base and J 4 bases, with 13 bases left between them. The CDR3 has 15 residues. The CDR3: CASSLAGGVGYGYTF. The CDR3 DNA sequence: TGTGCCAGCAGCTTAGCTGGGGGCGTGGGCTATGGCTACACCTTC.

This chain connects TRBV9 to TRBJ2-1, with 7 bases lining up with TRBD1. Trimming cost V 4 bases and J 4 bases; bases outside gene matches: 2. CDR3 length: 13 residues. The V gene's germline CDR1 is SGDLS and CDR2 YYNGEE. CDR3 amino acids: CASSPTGYNEQFF. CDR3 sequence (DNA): TGTGCCAGCAGCCCGACAGGGTACAATGAGCAGTTCTTC. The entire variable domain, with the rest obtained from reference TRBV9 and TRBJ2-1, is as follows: DSGVTQTPKHLITATGQRVTLRCSPRSGDLSVYWYQQSLDQGLQFLIQYYNGEERAKGNILERFSAQQFPDLHSELNLSSLELGDSALYFCASSPTGYNEQFFGPGTRLTVL.

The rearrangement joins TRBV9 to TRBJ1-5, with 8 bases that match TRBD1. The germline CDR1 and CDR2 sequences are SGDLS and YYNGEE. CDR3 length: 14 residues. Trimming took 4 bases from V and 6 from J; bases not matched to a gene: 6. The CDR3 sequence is CASSPGQGGQPQHF. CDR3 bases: TGTGCCAGCAGCCCTGGACAGGGAGGTCAGCCCCAGCATTTT.

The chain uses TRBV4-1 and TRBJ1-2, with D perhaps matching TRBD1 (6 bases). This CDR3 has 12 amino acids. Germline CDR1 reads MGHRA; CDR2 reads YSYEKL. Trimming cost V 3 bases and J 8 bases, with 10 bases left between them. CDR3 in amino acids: CASSHFRGGYTF. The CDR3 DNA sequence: TGCGCCAGCAGCCATTTCAGGGGAGGCTACACCTTC.

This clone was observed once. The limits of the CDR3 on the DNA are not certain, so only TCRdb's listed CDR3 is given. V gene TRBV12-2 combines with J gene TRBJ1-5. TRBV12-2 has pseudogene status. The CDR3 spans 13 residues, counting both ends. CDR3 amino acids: CATFGRGNQPQHF.

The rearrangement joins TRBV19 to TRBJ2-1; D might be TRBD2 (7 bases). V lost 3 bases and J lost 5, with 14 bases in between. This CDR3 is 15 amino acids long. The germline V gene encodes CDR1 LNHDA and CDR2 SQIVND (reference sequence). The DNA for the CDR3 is TGTGCCAGTAGTATGGGGGGGGCTACCCACAATGAGCAGTTCTTC. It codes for CASSMGGATHNEQFF.

CDR3 in DNA: TGTGCCAGTAGTCCGGGGGACGCTCGTAATGAAAAACTGTTTTTT. Amino acids: CASSPGDARNEKLFF. V is TRBV19 and J is TRBJ1-4; D is possibly TRBD1 (5 bases). With 5 bases removed from V and 4 bases from J, the gap between germline ends came to 14 bases. This CDR3 spans 15 amino acids. CDR1 and CDR2 (germline): LNHDA, SQIVND (reference sequence).